The clone carrying this T cell receptor (beta chain) showed up just a few times. Antigen: not known. Germline assignment: CDR1 SGHAT and CDR2 FQNNGV. Trimming took 5 bases from V and 0 from J, leaving 16 bases between them. This CDR3 has 16 residues. The investigators reverse transcribed all of the isolated RNA, so they sequenced expressed TCRB transcripts. Libraries were prepared by immunoSEQ multiplex PCR; TCRdb keeps only in-frame clonotypes and omits some of them. In the table there are more than 300,000 clones, roughly a tenth of which are singletons. This entry belongs to a study of beta chain features in type 1 diabetes. Overall study results and limits: Shortening that was moderate but significant affected the TCRB CDR3s of Type 1 diabetes patients in all four CD4+ subsets.

The origin of this receptor is a man aged 25 to 40 with type 1 diabetes. The sample comprised central memory CD4+ T cells from blood. V usage is TRBV11-2 and J usage is TRBJ2-5, with D perhaps matching TRBD1 or TRBD2 (7 bases each). CDR3 nucleotides: TGTGCCAGCAGCCCCGAGCGGGACAGCTACCAAGAGACCCAGTACTTC. Amino acids: CASSPERDSYQETQYF.